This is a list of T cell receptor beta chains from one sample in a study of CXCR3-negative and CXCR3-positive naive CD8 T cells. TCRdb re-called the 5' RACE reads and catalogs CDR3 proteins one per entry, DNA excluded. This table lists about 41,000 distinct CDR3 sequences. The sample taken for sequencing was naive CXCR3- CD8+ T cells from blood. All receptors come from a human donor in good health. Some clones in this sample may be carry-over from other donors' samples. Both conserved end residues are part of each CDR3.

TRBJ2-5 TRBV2 CASKTRTGLETQYF
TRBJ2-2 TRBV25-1 CASSESFGGWNTGELFF
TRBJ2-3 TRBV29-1 CSVTGWGAGTDTQYF
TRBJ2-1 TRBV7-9 CASSLPLSYNEQFF
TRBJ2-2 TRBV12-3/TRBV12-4 CASGYRVISTGELFF
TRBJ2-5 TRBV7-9 CASSLASPPQETQYF
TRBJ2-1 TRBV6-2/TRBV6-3 CASSYYGTGNEQFF
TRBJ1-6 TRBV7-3 CASSLIRGHSPLHF
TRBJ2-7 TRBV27 CASAAGTDGSEQYF
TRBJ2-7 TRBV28 CASSLYGTGDYEQYF
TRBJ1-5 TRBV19 CASSSGIGNQPQHF
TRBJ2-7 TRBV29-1 CSVEDDRGLSYEQYF
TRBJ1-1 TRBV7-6 CASSRFPLDGAMNTEAFF
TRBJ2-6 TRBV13 CASTEGSSGANVLTF
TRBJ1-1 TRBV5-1 CASSPGGGGMNTEAFF
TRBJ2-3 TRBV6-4 CASSQTGGADTQYF
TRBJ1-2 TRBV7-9 CASSLVGLVATNGYTF
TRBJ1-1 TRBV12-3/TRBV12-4 CASSRLPRDEAFF
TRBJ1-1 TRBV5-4 CASRKATGDTEAFF
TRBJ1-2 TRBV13 CASSQGPGSYGYTF
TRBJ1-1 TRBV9 CASSRTGATEAFF
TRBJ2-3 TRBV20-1 CSAPWEAGGPNTQYF
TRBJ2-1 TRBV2 CASRKGGGHNEQFF
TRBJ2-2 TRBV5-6 CASRRGGELFF
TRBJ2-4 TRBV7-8 CASSGGENIQYF
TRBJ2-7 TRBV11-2 CASSGQQGYEQYF
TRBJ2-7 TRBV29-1 CSVEVEISSYEQYF